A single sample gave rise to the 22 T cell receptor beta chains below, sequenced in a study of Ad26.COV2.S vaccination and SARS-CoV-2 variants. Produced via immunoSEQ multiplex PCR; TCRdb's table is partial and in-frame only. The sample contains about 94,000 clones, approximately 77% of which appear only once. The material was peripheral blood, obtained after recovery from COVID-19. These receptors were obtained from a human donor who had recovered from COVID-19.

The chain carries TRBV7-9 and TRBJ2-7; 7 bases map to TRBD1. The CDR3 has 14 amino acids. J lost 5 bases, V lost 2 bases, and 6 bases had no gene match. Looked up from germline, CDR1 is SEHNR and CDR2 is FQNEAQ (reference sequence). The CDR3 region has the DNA TGTGCCAGCAGCTTAATACAGGGGAAAAACGAGCAGTACTTC. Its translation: CASSLIQGKNEQYF.

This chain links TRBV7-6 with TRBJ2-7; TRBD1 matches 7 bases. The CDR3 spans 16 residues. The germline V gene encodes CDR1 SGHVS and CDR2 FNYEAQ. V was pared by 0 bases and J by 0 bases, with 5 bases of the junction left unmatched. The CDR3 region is CASSLALGGFSYEQYF. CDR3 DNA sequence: TGTGCCAGCAGCTTAGCCCTAGGGGGCTTCTCCTACGAGCAGTACTTC.

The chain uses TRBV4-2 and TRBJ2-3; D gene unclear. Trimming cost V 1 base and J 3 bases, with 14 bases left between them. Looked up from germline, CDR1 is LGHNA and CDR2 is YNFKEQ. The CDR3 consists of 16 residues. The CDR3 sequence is CASSQALETPTDTQYF. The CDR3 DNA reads TGTGCCAGCAGCCAAGCGTTGGAAACACCAACAGATACGCAGTATTTT.

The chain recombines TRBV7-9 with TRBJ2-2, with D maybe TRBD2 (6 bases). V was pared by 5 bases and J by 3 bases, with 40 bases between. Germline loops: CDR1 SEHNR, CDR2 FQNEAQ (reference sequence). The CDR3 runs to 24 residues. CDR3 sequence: CASSIWQLKGSSESRIPDTGELFF. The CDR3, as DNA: TGTGCCAGCAGCATCTGGCAGCTAAAGGGGTCTAGCGAGAGTAGAATACCCGACACCGGGGAGCTGTTTTTT.

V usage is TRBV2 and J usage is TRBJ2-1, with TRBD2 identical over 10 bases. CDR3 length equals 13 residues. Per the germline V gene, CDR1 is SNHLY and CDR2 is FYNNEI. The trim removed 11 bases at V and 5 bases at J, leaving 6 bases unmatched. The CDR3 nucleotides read TGTGCCTCGCGGACTAGCGGAAACAATGAGCAGTTCTTC. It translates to CASRTSGNNEQFF.

The CDR3 DNA follows: TGTGCCAGCAGTTTTTCGTCTGGAAACACCATATATTTT. Protein: CASSFSSGNTIYF. The V gene is TRBV12-3 or TRBV12-4, the J gene TRBJ1-3; D uncertain. Trimming pared 3 bases from V and 1 base from J, leaving 4 bases between. The CDR3 totals 13 residues.

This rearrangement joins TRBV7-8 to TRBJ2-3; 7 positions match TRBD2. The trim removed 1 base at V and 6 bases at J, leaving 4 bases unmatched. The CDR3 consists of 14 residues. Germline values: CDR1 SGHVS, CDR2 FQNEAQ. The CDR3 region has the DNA TGTGCCAGCAGCTTAGAGACTAGCATCGATACGCAGTATTTT. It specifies CASSLETSIDTQYF.

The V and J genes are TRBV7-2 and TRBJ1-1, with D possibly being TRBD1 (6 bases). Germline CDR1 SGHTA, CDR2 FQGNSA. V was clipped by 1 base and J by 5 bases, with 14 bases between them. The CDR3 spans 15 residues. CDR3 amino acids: CASSLGQRRGTEAFF. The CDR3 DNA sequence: TGTGCCAGCAGCTTAGGACAGCGAAGGGGGACTGAAGCTTTCTTT.

The CDR3 is CASSFGAEVYTEAFF. The CDR3 coding sequence is TGTGCCAGCAGCTTCGGGGCAGAGGTTTACACTGAAGCTTTCTTT. The chain links TRBV5-6 to TRBJ1-1; D is possibly TRBD1 (5 bases). CDR1 and CDR2 from the germline V gene are SGHDT and YYEEEE. The CDR3 extends over 15 amino acids. V was clipped by 2 bases and J by 3 bases, with 14 bases between them.

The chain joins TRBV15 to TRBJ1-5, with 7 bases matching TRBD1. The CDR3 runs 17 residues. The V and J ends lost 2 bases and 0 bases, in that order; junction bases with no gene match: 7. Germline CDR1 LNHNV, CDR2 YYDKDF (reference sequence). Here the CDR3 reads CATSRYSTGFSNQPQHF. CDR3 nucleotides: TGTGCCACCAGCAGATACTCGACAGGGTTTAGCAATCAGCCCCAGCATTTT.

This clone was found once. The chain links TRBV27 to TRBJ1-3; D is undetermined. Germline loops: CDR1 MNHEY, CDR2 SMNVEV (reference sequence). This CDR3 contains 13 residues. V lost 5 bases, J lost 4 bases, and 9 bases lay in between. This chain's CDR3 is CASSRMGGNTIYF. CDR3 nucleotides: TGTGCCAGCAGTCGGATGGGAGGAAACACCATATATTTT.

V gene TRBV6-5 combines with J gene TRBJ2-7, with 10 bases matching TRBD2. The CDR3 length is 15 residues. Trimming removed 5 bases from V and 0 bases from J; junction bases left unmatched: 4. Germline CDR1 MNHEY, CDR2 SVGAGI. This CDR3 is CASSLAGAISYEQYF. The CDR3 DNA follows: TGTGCCAGCAGTCTAGCGGGAGCTATCTCCTACGAGCAGTACTTC.

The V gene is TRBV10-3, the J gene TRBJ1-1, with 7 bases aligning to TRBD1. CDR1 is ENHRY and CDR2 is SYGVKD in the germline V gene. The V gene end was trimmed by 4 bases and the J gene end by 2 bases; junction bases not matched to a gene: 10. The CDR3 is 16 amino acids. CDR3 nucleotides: TGTGCCATCAGTGCGGAATCGGGACAGCCAAACACTGAAGCTTTCTTT. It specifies CAISAESGQPNTEAFF.

CDR3 coding DNA: TGTGCCAGCAGAAGACTAGCGGGAGGGGGGGAGACCCAGTACTTC. It specifies CASRRLAGGGETQYF. This chain uses TRBV6-5 with TRBJ2-5; 14 bases agree with TRBD2. CDR1 is MNHEY, CDR2 SVGAGI, per germline. With V trimmed by 6 bases and J by 5 bases, 5 bases remained unmatched. CDR3 size: 15 residues.

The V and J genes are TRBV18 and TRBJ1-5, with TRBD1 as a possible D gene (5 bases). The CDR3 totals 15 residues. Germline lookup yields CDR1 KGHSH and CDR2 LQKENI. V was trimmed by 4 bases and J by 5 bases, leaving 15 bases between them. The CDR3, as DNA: TGTGCCAGCTCACTTCAGCGGGGGGGAGATCAGCCCCAGCATTTT. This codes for CASSLQRGGDQPQHF. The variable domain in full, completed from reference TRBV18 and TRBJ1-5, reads NAGVMQNPRHLVRRRGQEARLRCSPMKGHSHVYWYRQLPEEGLKFMVYLQKENIIDESGMPKERFSAEFPKEGPSILRIQQVVRGDSAAYFCASSLQRGGDQPQHFGDGTRLSIL.

The chain's CDR3 is CASSQDPGIYGYTF. The CDR3 DNA is TGCGCCAGCAGCCAAGATCCGGGGATCTATGGCTACACCTTC. The genes are TRBV4-3 and TRBJ1-2; D unresolved. The germline V gene has CDR1 LGHNA and CDR2 YSLEER. This CDR3 spans 14 amino acids. Trimming pared 0 bases from V and 4 bases from J, leaving 9 bases between.

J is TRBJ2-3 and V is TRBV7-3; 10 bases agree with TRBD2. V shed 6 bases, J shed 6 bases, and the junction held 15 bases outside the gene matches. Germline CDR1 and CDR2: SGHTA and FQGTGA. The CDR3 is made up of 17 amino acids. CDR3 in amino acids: CASRHVPTSGTGDTQYF. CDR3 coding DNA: TGTGCCAGCAGACACGTACCTACTAGCGGGACCGGGGATACGCAGTATTTT.

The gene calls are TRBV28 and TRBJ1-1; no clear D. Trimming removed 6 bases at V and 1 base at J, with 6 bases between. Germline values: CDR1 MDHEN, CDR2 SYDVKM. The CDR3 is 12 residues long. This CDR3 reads CASRAKNTEAFF. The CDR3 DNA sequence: TGTGCCAGCAGGGCGAAGAACACTGAAGCTTTCTTT.

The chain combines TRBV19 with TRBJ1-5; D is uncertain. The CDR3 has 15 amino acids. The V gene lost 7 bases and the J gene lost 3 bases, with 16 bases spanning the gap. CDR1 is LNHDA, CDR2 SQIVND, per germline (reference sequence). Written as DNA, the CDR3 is TGTGCCAGTACTCCAACCGACCGATACAATCAGCCCCAGCATTTT. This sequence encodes CASTPTDRYNQPQHF.

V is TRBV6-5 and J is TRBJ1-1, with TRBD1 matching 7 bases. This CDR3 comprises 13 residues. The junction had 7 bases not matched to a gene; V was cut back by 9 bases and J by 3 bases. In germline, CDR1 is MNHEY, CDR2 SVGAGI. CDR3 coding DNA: TGTGCCAGTTACAGGGGTCGGGACACTGAAGCTTTCTTT. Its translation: CASYRGRDTEAFF.

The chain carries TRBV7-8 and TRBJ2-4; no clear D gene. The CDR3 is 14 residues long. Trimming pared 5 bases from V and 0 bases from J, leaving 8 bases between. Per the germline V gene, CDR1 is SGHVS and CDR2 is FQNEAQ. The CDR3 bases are TGTGCCAGCAGCCCGAAAATAGCCAAAAACATTCAGTACTTC. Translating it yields CASSPKIAKNIQYF.

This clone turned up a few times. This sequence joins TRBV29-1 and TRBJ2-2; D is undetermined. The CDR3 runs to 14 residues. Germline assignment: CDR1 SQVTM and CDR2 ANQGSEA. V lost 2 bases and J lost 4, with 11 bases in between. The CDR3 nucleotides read TGCAGCGTTGAACCAGTGGGTGGCACCGGGGAGCTGTTTTTT. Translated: CSVEPVGGTGELFF.